This TCR beta chain was obtained from a study of patients and donors after allogeneic stem cell transplantation. This clonotype was seen once. A single record per CDR3 protein comes from TCRdb applying MiXCR to the RT-PCR reads. The table records 98,000 or so distinct CDR3 sequences, about a third of them present only once. Germline-derived CDR1 and CDR2 are SGHTA and FQGNSA. Trimming pared 5 bases from V and 4 bases from J, leaving 11 bases between. The CDR3 has 14 residues. Material: blood, either unsorted or a sorted T cell fraction (not recorded which). V and J are TRBV7-2 and TRBJ2-2, with D unclear. The source of this sequence is a human donor who was either an allogeneic HSCT recipient or a stem cell or donor lymphocyte infusion donor (not recorded which). It is not recorded whose cells these are; they may come from a transplant donor. The CDR3 loop is CASSHPTLTGELFF. The CDR3 nucleotides read TGTGCCAGCAGCCACCCGACACTCACCGGGGAGCTGTTTTTT.